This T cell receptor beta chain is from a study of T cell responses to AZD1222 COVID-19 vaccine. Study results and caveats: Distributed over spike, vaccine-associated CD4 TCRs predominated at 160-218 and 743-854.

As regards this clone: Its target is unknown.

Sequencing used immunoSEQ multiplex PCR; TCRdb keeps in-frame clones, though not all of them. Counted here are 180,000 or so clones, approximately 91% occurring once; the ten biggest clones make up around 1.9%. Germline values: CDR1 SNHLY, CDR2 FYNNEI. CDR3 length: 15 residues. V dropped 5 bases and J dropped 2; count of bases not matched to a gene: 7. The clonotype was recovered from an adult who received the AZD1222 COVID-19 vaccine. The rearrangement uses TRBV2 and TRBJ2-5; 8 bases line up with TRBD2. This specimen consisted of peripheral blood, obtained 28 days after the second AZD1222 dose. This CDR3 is CASSRSGGTQETQYF. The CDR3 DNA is TGTGCCAGCAGTCGGAGCGGGGGAACGCAAGAGACCCAGTACTTC.